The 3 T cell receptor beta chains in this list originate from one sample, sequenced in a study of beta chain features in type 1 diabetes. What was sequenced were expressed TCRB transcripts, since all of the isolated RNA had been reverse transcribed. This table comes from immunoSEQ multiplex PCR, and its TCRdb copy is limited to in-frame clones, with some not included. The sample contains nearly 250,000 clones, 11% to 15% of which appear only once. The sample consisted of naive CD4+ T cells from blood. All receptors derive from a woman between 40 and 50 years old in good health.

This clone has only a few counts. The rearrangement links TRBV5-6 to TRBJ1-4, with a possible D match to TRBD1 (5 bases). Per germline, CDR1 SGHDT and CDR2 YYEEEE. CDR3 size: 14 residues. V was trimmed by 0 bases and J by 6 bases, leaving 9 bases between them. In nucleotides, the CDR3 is TGTGCCAGCAGCTTGGGACAGCTGGATGAAAAACTGTTTTTT. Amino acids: CASSLGQLDEKLFF.

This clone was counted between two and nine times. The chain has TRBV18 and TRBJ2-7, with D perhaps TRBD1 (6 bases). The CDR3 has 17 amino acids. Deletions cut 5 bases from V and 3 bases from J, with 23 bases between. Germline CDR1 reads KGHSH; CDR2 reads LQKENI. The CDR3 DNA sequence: TGTGCCAGCTCATCGTCCCCACCAGGGGCGTTAAACTACGAGCAGTACTTC. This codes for CASSSSPPGALNYEQYF.

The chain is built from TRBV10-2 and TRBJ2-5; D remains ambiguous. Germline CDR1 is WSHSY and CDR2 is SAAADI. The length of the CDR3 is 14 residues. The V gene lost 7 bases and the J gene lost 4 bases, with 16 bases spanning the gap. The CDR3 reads CASKPSWSSETQYF. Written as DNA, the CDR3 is TGCGCCAGCAAACCTAGTTGGTCATCAGAGACCCAGTACTTC.